A single sample is the source of the 27 T cell receptor beta chains below, sequenced in a study of regulatory T cells in long-lasting Graves disease (dated by TCRdb to the early 2020s). Receptor libraries were prepared by multiplex PCR. Reads for this sample came from an Illumina HiSeq 4000. TCR beta libraries were built with iRepertoire HTBI primers and Arm-PCR amplification of CDR3 regions. Clones were called with MiXCR by TCRdb after fastp trimmed the public reads at Q25, and only in-frame beta chains were retained. Duplicate CDR3 protein sequences are folded into a single record with the most common DNA and genes. The sample contains more than 300,000 distinct CDR3 sequences, roughly 24% of them found a single time. Less than 30% of the sample lies in the top ten. What this sample's time point label stands for: persistent/refractory GD, antithyroid drugs over 5 years with positive TRAb. For both TCR sequencing and RNA sequencing, RNA was extracted from PBMCs using TRIzol.

Sequenced material: peripheral blood mononuclear cells (PBMCs), taken when the disease was refractory, from a patient treated with antithyroid drugs. Receptor source: a woman between 40 and 50 years old with Graves disease. Donor details come from another sample of the same person, matched by shared clones.

The chain carries TRBV6-5 and TRBJ1-3; no firm D call. Per the germline V gene, CDR1 is MNHEY and CDR2 is SVGAGI. The CDR3 spans 15 residues. With 2 bases removed from V and 0 bases from J, the gap between germline ends came to 8 bases. In nucleotides, the CDR3 is TGTGCCAGCAGTTACGGGTTCAGCTCTGGAAACACCATATATTTT. This encodes CASSYGFSSGNTIYF.

Details on this clonotype: A much larger clone lies one base from this, so it may be a read error. Since no conserved phenylalanine or tryptophan closes the CDR3, a read error is the likely cause. This sequence joins TRBV5-1 and TRBJ1-6, with 8 bases matching TRBD1. From germline, CDR1 is SGHRS and CDR2 YFSETQ. This CDR3 spans 17 amino acids. The J segment lost 9 bases and the V segment lost 4 bases, leaving 15 bases of the junction unmatched. CDR3 residues: CASSRSRMTGDGSPLHL. The DNA for the CDR3 is TGCGCCAGCAGCCGGTCGCGTATGACAGGGGACGGTTCACCCCTCCACCTT.

This clonotype has a count of ten or more. The J gene is TRBJ1-1, the V gene TRBV12-3 or TRBV12-4; D is ambiguous. V gave up 4 bases and J gave up 5 bases, with 17 bases separating them. This CDR3 region has 15 residues. The CDR3 region has the DNA TGTGCCAGCAGTTCCGAATTCCATTTGAGGACTGAAGCTTTCTTT. Translating it yields CASSSEFHLRTEAFF.

This clonotype occurred a few times. The CDR3 is CASSKDSNQPQHF. The CDR3 DNA sequence: TGTGCCAGTAGTAAGGACAGCAATCAGCCCCAGCATTTT. This rearrangement joins TRBV19 to TRBJ1-5; D is unresolved. Trimming pared 4 bases from V and 1 base from J, leaving 5 bases between. Germline-derived CDR1 and CDR2 are LNHDA and SQIVND (reference sequence). This CDR3 has 13 amino acids.

This clonotype occurred many times. This rearrangement joins TRBV11-2 to TRBJ2-7; D uncertain. V was shortened by 1 base and J by 2 bases, with 12 bases between the two germline ends. This CDR3 is 15 amino acids long. Germline CDR1 SGHAT, CDR2 FQNNGV. This CDR3 is CASSLGSTPAYEQYF. The CDR3 DNA reads as TGTGCCAGCAGCTTAGGGTCGACCCCCGCCTACGAGCAGTACTTC.

This clonotype was detected ten times or more. The rearrangement uses TRBV28 and TRBJ1-2, with no clear D. Trimming took 3 bases from V and 11 from J, leaving 10 bases between them. CDR1 is MDHEN and CDR2 is SYDVKM in the germline V gene. This CDR3 spans 11 amino acids. CDR3 protein: CASSLGRTYTF. In DNA, the CDR3 is TGTGCCAGCAGTTTGGGTAGGACTTACACCTTC.

The chain combines TRBV9 with TRBJ1-5, with D tentatively TRBD1 (6 bases). Germline V lookup: CDR1 SGDLS, CDR2 YYNGEE. The CDR3 contains 14 residues. Trimming left V 0 bases short and J 2 bases short, with 6 bases between. CDR3 in amino acids: CASSVGGRNQPQHF. In DNA, the CDR3 is TGTGCCAGCAGCGTAGGGGGGCGCAATCAGCCCCAGCATTTT.

This clonotype was seen many times. The rearrangement links TRBV11-2 to TRBJ2-7; TRBD2 aligns across 8 bases. V lost 6 bases and J lost 4; bases outside the gene matches: 8. The CDR3 sequence is 14 residues long. From germline, CDR1 is SGHAT and CDR2 FQNNGV. The CDR3 loop is CASRSGLAPYEQYF. CDR3 nucleotide sequence: TGTGCCAGCAGGTCCGGACTAGCTCCATACGAGCAGTACTTC.

This clonotype was found many times. V usage is TRBV2 and J usage is TRBJ2-4, with a tentative D call TRBD1 (6 bases). Between the trimmed V and J ends, which lost 7 bases and 0 bases, there was a span of 10 bases. The CDR3 spans 14 residues. Germline V gene lookup returns CDR1 SNHLY and CDR2 FYNNEI. The DNA for the CDR3 is TGTGCCAGCACGGACAGCCTAGCCAAAAACATTCAGTACTTC. Protein: CASTDSLAKNIQYF.

A note on this clonotype: Since a much larger clone is just one base distant, this may be a read error. The rearrangement joins TRBV2 to TRBJ1-2, with 8 bases aligning to TRBD1. CDR3 length equals 15 residues. V shed 5 bases and J 4 bases; nucleotides not matched to a gene: 9. CDR1 SNHLY and CDR2 FYNNEI come from the germline V gene. The CDR3 bases are TGTGCCAGCAGTTACCCAGGACAGGGAGCCTATGGCTACACCTTC. Amino acid sequence: CASSYPGQGAYGYTF.

At least ten counts were recorded for this clonotype. This chain connects TRBV12-3 or TRBV12-4 to TRBJ2-2; 9 nucleotides match TRBD1. V lost 4 bases and J lost 0; bases outside the gene matches: 0. The CDR3 consists of 15 residues. The CDR3: CASSWTGANTGELFF. In DNA, the CDR3 is TGTGCCAGCAGTTGGACAGGGGCGAACACCGGGGAGCTGTTTTTT.

The V call is TRBV19, the J call TRBJ2-7, with 9 bases that match TRBD2. The germline V gene has CDR1 LNHDA and CDR2 SQIVND (reference sequence). V dropped 4 bases and J dropped 6; count of bases not matched to a gene: 13. The CDR3 is 16 amino acids. The DNA for the CDR3 is TGTGCCAGTAGTACCGGACTAGCGAGAGAGGATGGCGAGCAGTACTTC. It codes for CASSTGLAREDGEQYF. The full variable domain, its missing parts supplied by reference TRBV19 and TRBJ2-7, is DGGITQSPKYLFRKEGQNVTLSCEQNLNHDAMYWYRQDPGQGLRLIYYSQIVNDFQKGDIAEGYSVSREKKESFPLTVTSAQKNPTAFYLCASSTGLAREDGEQYFGPGTRLTVT.

This clonotype appeared many times. The rearrangement joins TRBV15 to TRBJ1-1; D call uncertain. The CDR3 length is 13 residues. CDR1 is LNHNV, CDR2 YYDKDF, per germline (reference sequence). With 0 bases removed from V and 7 bases from J, the gap between germline ends came to 9 bases. The CDR3 coding sequence is TGTGCCACCAGCAGAGATAGAACCGTTGAAGCTTTCTTT. This encodes CATSRDRTVEAFF.

This clonotype was picked up a small number of times. CDR3 nucleotides: TGTGCCAGTAGAAGACAGGGCAAGACAGAAAGTAGCAATCAGCCCCAGCATTTT. Protein product: CASRRQGKTESSNQPQHF. This chain joins TRBV19 and TRBJ1-5, with 7 bases fitting TRBD1. The V gene's germline CDR1 is LNHDA and CDR2 SQIVND (reference sequence). V gave up 6 bases and J gave up 0 bases; unmatched junction bases: 14. The CDR3 runs to 18 residues.

The chain carries TRBV5-1 and TRBJ2-7, with a tentative D call TRBD2 (6 bases). The CDR3 runs 15 residues. V lost 4 bases and J lost 5, with 19 bases in between. The germline V gene encodes CDR1 SGHRS and CDR2 YFSETQ. This CDR3 reads CASSSRAGRRDEQYF. In DNA form, the CDR3 reads TGCGCCAGCAGCAGCCGTGCCGGGAGAAGGGACGAGCAGTACTTC.

This clonotype has a count of ten or more. This chain links TRBV15 with TRBJ1-5; the D is unclear. Germline CDR1 is LNHNV and CDR2 is YYDKDF (reference sequence). Deletions cut 0 bases from V and 2 bases from J, with 11 bases between. The CDR3 consists of 16 residues. The CDR3 loop reads CATSRDSALGNQPQHF. CDR3 in DNA: TGTGCCACCAGCAGAGACAGTGCCCTAGGCAATCAGCCCCAGCATTTT.

The chain combines TRBV5-1 with TRBJ1-2; unclear D gene. CDR1 and CDR2 (germline): SGHRS, YFSETQ. CDR3 length: 14 amino acids. V lost 0 bases and J 0 bases, leaving 6 bases between the germline ends. The chain's CDR3 is CASSLGSSNYGYTF. The CDR3 DNA reads as TGCGCCAGCAGCTTGGGGAGCTCTAACTATGGCTACACCTTC.

This clonotype was picked up one time. Here the CDR3 reads CASSQRQGLNTEAFF. The CDR3 coding sequence is TGTGCCAGCTCACAACGACAGGGGTTGAACACTGAAGCTTTCTTT. The V and J genes are TRBV18 and TRBJ1-1; 8 positions agree with TRBD1. The trim removed 4 bases at V and 0 bases at J, leaving 4 bases unmatched. The CDR3 runs to 15 residues. Germline lookup yields CDR1 KGHSH and CDR2 LQKENI.

This sequence joins TRBV10-3 and TRBJ1-3; 8 nucleotides match TRBD1. The V gene's germline CDR1 is ENHRY and CDR2 SYGVKD. The ends lost 7 bases at V and 0 bases at J; junction bases unmatched: 5. This CDR3 has 15 amino acids. CDR3 DNA sequence: TGTGCCATCAACCAGGGACAGGACTCTGGAAACACCATATATTTT. Amino acids: CAINQGQDSGNTIYF.

The chain links TRBV7-2 to TRBJ2-3, with 7 bases aligning to TRBD2. The ends lost 5 bases at V and 4 bases at J; junction bases unmatched: 12. The CDR3 loop spans 16 amino acids. The germline V gene encodes CDR1 SGHTA and CDR2 FQGNSA. CDR3 sequence reads: CASSPRGGSVPDTQYF. Here the CDR3 DNA reads TGTGCCAGCAGCCCCCGCGGCGGGAGTGTGCCAGATACGCAGTATTTT.

With regard to this clonotype: One end of the junction does not line up with germline, which may come from a read error. The J gene is TRBJ2-7, the V gene TRBV27, with 7 bases fitting TRBD2. This CDR3 is 15 amino acids long. Germline V gives CDR1 MNHEY, CDR2 SMNVEV (reference sequence). The CDR3 is CASSSLGLYSCEQYF. Here the CDR3 DNA reads TGTGCCAGCAGCTCTCTGGGACTATACTCCTGCGAGCAGTACTTC.

Many counts were recorded for this clonotype. V and J are TRBV20-1 and TRBJ2-1, with 13 bases matching TRBD2. Per germline, CDR1 DFQATT and CDR2 SNEGSKA (reference sequence). CDR3 size: 15 residues. Trimming took 3 bases from V and 2 from J; bases not matched to a gene: 1. CDR3 nucleotide sequence: TGCAGTGCTAGGGGGACTAGCGGGACCTACAATGAGCAGTTCTTC. This sequence encodes CSARGTSGTYNEQFF.

This clonotype was observed at least ten times. The chain has TRBV13 and TRBJ2-7, with 10 positions matching TRBD1. V trimming: 6 bases; J trimming: 3 bases; junction bases outside the gene matches: 8. The CDR3 spans 15 residues. Germline values: CDR1 PRHDT, CDR2 FYEKMQ (reference sequence). The CDR3 sequence is CASRPSGTGVYEQYF. DNA for the CDR3: TGTGCCAGCAGACCCTCCGGGACAGGGGTCTACGAGCAGTACTTC.

The chain joins TRBV29-1 to TRBJ2-7; D not resolved. The V gene's germline CDR1 is SQVTM and CDR2 ANQGSEA. The CDR3 is 13 residues long. V was shortened by 4 bases and J by 0 bases, with 10 bases between the two germline ends. CDR3 sequence: CSVGLESSYEQYF. Written as DNA, the CDR3 is TGCAGCGTTGGGCTGGAGAGCTCCTACGAGCAGTACTTC.

On this clonotype itself: A much larger clone is a single base away; this may be a read error. The V call is TRBV29-1, the J call TRBJ2-5; D is uncertain. The CDR3 has 13 amino acids. CDR1 and CDR2 from the germline V gene are SQVTM and ANQGSEA. CDR3 nucleotides: TGCAGCGCTGAACGGCAGGTAAAAGAGACCCAGTACTTC. It encodes CSAERQVKETQYF. Looking up the rest from reference TRBV29-1 and TRBJ2-5 gives the full variable domain: SAVISQKPSRDICQRGTSLTIQCQVDSQVTMMFWYRQQPGQSLTLIATANQGSEATYESGFVIDKFPISRPNLTFSTLTVSNMSPEDSSIYLCSAERQVKETQYFGPGTRLLVL.

This clonotype appeared many times. The chain uses TRBV2 and TRBJ2-7; TRBD2 aligns across 10 bases. CDR3 length equals 17 residues. J gave up 0 bases and V 5 bases, and 10 bases lay outside the gene matches. Germline loops: CDR1 SNHLY, CDR2 FYNNEI. The chain's CDR3 is CASSPRTSGLFSYEQYF. In DNA form, the CDR3 reads TGTGCCAGCAGTCCTCGGACTAGCGGTCTCTTCTCCTACGAGCAGTACTTC.

This clonotype was picked up a small number of times. The chain is built from TRBV28 and TRBJ2-3; D not resolved. Germline V gives CDR1 MDHEN, CDR2 SYDVKM. Deletions cut 7 bases from V and 1 base from J, with 15 bases between. This CDR3 has 15 residues. DNA of the CDR3: TGTGCCAGCACCCTCACTGGGTGGGGCACAGATACGCAGTATTTT. Translating it yields CASTLTGWGTDTQYF.